The rows below give T cell receptor beta chains drawn from one sample of a study of blood T cell repertoires in COVID-19. Sequenced by immunoSEQ multiplex PCR; TCRdb stores in-frame clones only, minus some. The table records approximately 180,000 clones, approximately 92% of them present only once. What was sequenced was peripheral blood. The receptors were gathered from a man aged 50 to 59 with acute or convalescent COVID-19. Each CDR3 is given with its conserved first and last residue. Each record gives: V gene, D gene, J gene, clone size, CDR3 length, CDR3 protein, CDR3 DNA. The D gene is left open where the match is weak. Not all rows give a size; the values are once, few, many and, for expanded clones, a class.

TRBV29-1	-	TRBJ1-1	-	12	CSVLQENTEAFF	TGCAGCGTCCTACAGGAGAACACTGAAGCTTTCTTT
TRBV3-1/TRBV3-2	-	TRBJ2-3	-	15	CASSQGQFSTDTQYF	TGTGCCAGCAGCCAAGGACAGTTTAGCACAGATACGCAGTATTTT
TRBV27	TRBD1	TRBJ2-3	-	17	CASSLSYSGQSRDTQYF	TGTGCCAGCAGTTTGTCATACTCGGGACAGTCCAGAGATACGCAGTATTTT
TRBV7-9	TRBD1	TRBJ1-2	-	15	CASSLGATGDYGYTF	TGTGCCAGCAGCTTAGGTGCGACAGGGGATTATGGCTACACCTTC
TRBV6-6	-	TRBJ2-5	-	14	CASSYSGRVETQYF	TGTGCCAGCAGTTACTCCGGCAGGGTGGAGACCCAGTACTTC
TRBV9	-	TRBJ1-6	-	16	CASSVAGHDGYSPLHF	TGTGCCAGCAGCGTAGCCGGCCACGACGGGTATTCACCCCTCCACTTT
TRBV5-1	TRBD1	TRBJ1-6	-	16	CASSLVWGTDNSPLHF	TGCGCCAGCAGCTTGGTATGGGGGACAGATAATTCACCCCTCCACTTT
TRBV6-1	-	TRBJ2-5	-	17	CASSDVGRGATRETQYF	TGTGCCAGCAGTGACGTCGGCAGGGGGGCCACCCGGGAGACCCAGTACTTC
TRBV11-2	-	TRBJ1-1	-	15	CASSLDGPPNTEAFF	TGTGCCAGCAGCTTAGATGGGCCCCCGAACACTGAAGCTTTCTTT
TRBV2	TRBD1	TRBJ2-3	-	15	CATPYPGTGTDTQYF	TGTGCCACCCCCTATCCCGGGACAGGGACAGATACGCAGTATTTT
TRBV3-1/TRBV3-2	-	TRBJ1-3	-	14	CASSQGGQLYTIYF	TGTGCCAGCAGCCAAGGGGGGCAGCTGTACACCATATATTTT
TRBV7-2	TRBD2	TRBJ2-5	-	15	CASSLLAGAGETQYF	TGTGCCAGCAGCTTACTAGCGGGGGCGGGGGAGACCCAGTACTTC
TRBV30	TRBD2	TRBJ2-3	-	14	CAWSVSGGADTQYF	TGTGCCTGGAGTGTAAGTGGGGGGGCAGATACGCAGTATTTT
TRBV6-5	-	TRBJ1-2	once	14	CASSYSAENYGYTF	TGTGCCAGCAGTTACTCTGCAGAAAACTATGGCTACACCTTC
TRBV3-1/TRBV3-2	-	TRBJ1-6	once	14	CASSQGGLQQPLHF	TGTGCCAGCAGCCAAGGGGGCTTACAGCAACCCCTCCACTTT
TRBV7-6	TRBD1	TRBJ1-2	-	14	CASSPGTANYGYTF	TGTGCCAGCAGCCCGGGGACAGCTAACTATGGCTACACCTTC
TRBV9	-	TRBJ1-1	-	15	CASSVVSGTYTEAFF	TGTGCCAGCAGCGTAGTTTCGGGTACGTACACTGAAGCTTTCTTT
TRBV7-6	TRBD2	TRBJ2-5	-	17	CASSLASGRAGAETQYF	TGTGCCAGCAGCTTGGCTAGCGGGAGGGCCGGAGCGGAGACCCAGTACTTC
TRBV27	TRBD1	TRBJ1-5	-	16	CASSPSGQGFNQPQHF	TGTGCCAGCAGTCCCTCGGGACAGGGGTTCAATCAGCCCCAGCATTTT
TRBV9	-	TRBJ1-5	-	20	CASSVVVESPGFYSNQPQHF	TGTGCCAGCAGCGTAGTGGTGGAATCCCCAGGATTCTATAGCAATCAGCCCCAGCATTTT
TRBV3-1/TRBV3-2	-	TRBJ1-4	-	15	CASSQAGDYNEKLFF	TGTGCCAGCAGCCAAGCGGGGGACTATAATGAAAAACTGTTTTTT
TRBV4-3	TRBD2	TRBJ2-3	-	12	CASSLGGYTQYF	TGCGCCAGCAGCCTGGGGGGGTATACGCAGTATTTT
TRBV7-7	-	TRBJ2-5	-	13	CASGLNREETQYF	TGTGCCAGCGGCTTGAACAGGGAAGAGACCCAGTACTTC
TRBV7-6	TRBD1	TRBJ2-1	once	16	CASSGGQASSYNEQFF	TGTGCCAGCAGCGGGGGACAGGCCAGCTCCTACAATGAGCAGTTCTTC
TRBV7-3	-	TRBJ2-1	-	15	CASSLSGGVYNEQFF	TGTGCCAGCAGCTTATCCGGGGGAGTCTACAATGAGCAGTTCTTC
TRBV11-2	-	TRBJ2-7	-	13	CASSGALDYEQYF	TGTGCCAGCAGCGGAGCGCTAGACTACGAGCAGTACTTC
TRBV27	TRBD1	TRBJ1-4	-	20	CASSLRPGQGGGKTNEKLFF	TGTGCCAGCAGTTTGCGGCCGGGACAGGGCGGGGGAAAGACTAATGAAAAACTGTTTTTT
TRBV4-2	-	TRBJ2-7	-	15	CASSQVGGVSYEQYF	TGTGCCAGCAGCCAAGTAGGGGGAGTCTCCTACGAGCAGTACTTC
TRBV28	-	TRBJ1-1	once	14	CASNPHARGTEAFF	TGTGCCAGCAATCCCCACGCCCGGGGCACTGAAGCTTTCTTT
TRBV19	TRBD1	TRBJ1-6	-	15	CASSIGTVVNSPLHF	TGTGCCAGTAGTATCGGGACAGTAGTTAATTCACCCCTCCACTTT
TRBV28	-	TRBJ1-3	once	14	CASTTRDSGNTIYF	TGTGCCAGCACTACTAGGGACTCTGGAAACACCATATATTTT
TRBV27	TRBD1	TRBJ1-1	-	16	CASSFGTGALNTEAFF	TGTGCCAGCAGTTTCGGGACAGGGGCCCTGAACACTGAAGCTTTCTTT
TRBV2	-	TRBJ1-3	-	14	CASSGVETGNTIYF	TGTGCCAGCAGTGGCGTTGAAACTGGAAACACCATATATTTT
TRBV3-1/TRBV3-2	-	TRBJ2-5	-	14	CASSLRGGAETQYF	TGTGCCAGCAGTCTTCGAGGGGGGGCAGAGACCCAGTACTTC
TRBV5-6	TRBD1	TRBJ1-1	-	14	CASSLGQGAIEAFF	TGTGCCAGCAGCTTGGGACAGGGGGCAATTGAAGCTTTCTTT
TRBV28	-	TRBJ2-2	-	16	CASCPGYGGSTGELFF	TGTGCCAGCTGTCCGGGGTATGGAGGTAGCACCGGGGAGCTGTTTTTT
TRBV29-1	-	TRBJ2-1	-	11	CSVIALNEQFF	TGCAGCGTTATAGCCCTGAATGAGCAGTTCTTC
TRBV27	-	TRBJ1-1	-	12	CASSADSAEAFF	TGTGCCAGCAGTGCTGACAGCGCTGAAGCTTTCTTT
TRBV19	-	TRBJ2-2	once	13	CASKRFNTGELFF	TGTGCCAGTAAGCGGTTCAACACCGGGGAGCTGTTTTTT
TRBV27	TRBD1	TRBJ2-1	-	15	CASSQQGAVYNEQFF	TGTGCCAGCAGTCAACAGGGGGCGGTCTACAATGAGCAGTTCTTC
TRBV7-3	-	TRBJ2-1	-	15	CASSLTGEGYNEQFF	TGTGCCAGCAGCTTGACAGGGGAGGGCTACAATGAGCAGTTCTTC
TRBV6-2/TRBV6-3	-	TRBJ1-4	few	17	CASSLTGSGATNEKLFF	TGTGCCAGCAGTTTAACAGGGAGTGGAGCAACTAATGAAAAACTGTTTTTT
TRBV15	-	TRBJ1-6	-	14	CATRRPGMDSPLHF	TGTGCCACCAGAAGACCGGGGATGGATTCACCCCTCCACTTT
TRBV25-1	-	TRBJ1-1	-	13	CASSVGLNTEAFF	TGTGCCAGCAGTGTGGGCTTGAACACTGAAGCTTTCTTT
TRBV9	-	TRBJ1-2	-	14	CASSALQMAYGYTF	TGTGCCAGCAGCGCCCTACAGATGGCCTATGGCTACACCTTC
TRBV6-6	TRBD1	TRBJ1-2	-	15	CASSLTGDVGYGYTF	TGTGCCAGCAGCCTGACAGGGGATGTTGGCTATGGCTACACCTTC
TRBV12-5	-	TRBJ2-1	few	15	CASSLPRAGLNEQFF	TGTGCTAGTTCCTTACCCAGGGCAGGGCTCAATGAGCAGTTCTTC
TRBV27	-	TRBJ1-2	-	13	CASSPWGVLGYTF	TGTGCCAGCAGCCCGTGGGGGGTTTTAGGCTACACCTTC
TRBV24-1	-	TRBJ1-2	once	14	CATSDRTGFRGYTF	TGTGCCACCAGTGACCGTACAGGGTTTCGTGGCTACACCTTC
TRBV18	-	TRBJ2-7	-	15	CASSPPDRRPYEQYF	TGTGCCAGCTCACCACCTGACAGGAGGCCCTACGAGCAGTACTTC
TRBV6-5	-	TRBJ2-5	once	16	CASSYSVQGGQETQYF	TGTGCCAGCAGTTACTCAGTTCAGGGGGGACAAGAGACCCAGTACTTC
TRBV28	-	TRBJ1-2	-	14	CASSFFGQNYGYTF	TGTGCCAGCAGTTTCTTTGGGCAGAACTATGGCTACACCTTC
TRBV28	-	TRBJ1-4	-	11	CASRRREKLFF	TGTGCCAGCAGGAGGAGGGAAAAACTGTTTTTT
TRBV7-2	TRBD2	TRBJ2-7	-	15	CASSSGLAGVYEQYF	TGTGCCAGCAGCTCCGGACTAGCGGGAGTATACGAGCAGTACTTC
TRBV4-1	-	TRBJ1-5	-	15	CASSQAGAGSQPQHF	TGCGCCAGCAGCCAAGCTGGTGCAGGGTCCCAGCCCCAGCATTTT
TRBV19	-	TRBJ2-3	once	17	CASSIAPLRGRPDTQYF	TGTGCCAGTAGTATAGCGCCCTTGCGGGGAAGGCCAGATACGCAGTATTTT
TRBV19	-	TRBJ2-7	-	13	CASSQDRSYEQYF	TGTGCCAGTAGTCAGGACAGATCCTACGAGCAGTACTTC
TRBV29-1	-	TRBJ2-2	-	14	CSVEGRVKTGELFF	TGCAGCGTTGAAGGCAGGGTTAAGACCGGGGAGCTGTTTTTT
TRBV7-6	-	TRBJ1-2	once	13	CASASVGGDGYTF	TGTGCCAGCGCCTCCGTGGGGGGGGATGGCTACACCTTC